This section outlines one T cell receptor (beta chain) sequence together with its context. What it binds is unknown. CDR3 length: 14 residues. In germline, CDR1 is ENHRY, CDR2 SYGVKD. The data were obtained in a study of T cells expressing NK-cell markers. Findings and limits, study-wide: Dominant NKG2C+ clonotypes in over 5 donors made up roughly 1.0-8% of CD8+ T cells.

From the 5' RACE reads, TCRdb lists one entry per CDR3 protein and no DNA. The data include fewer than 300,000 distinct CDR3 sequences; the top ten clones carry around 4.2%. V usage is TRBV10-3 and J usage is TRBJ2-2. The sequence came from a woman aged 18-69 years in good health. Sequencing was carried out using blood T cells: a sorted CD56 or NKG2C T cell subset, CD4+ or CD8+ T cells, or bulk PBMC T cells (not recorded which). CDR3 residues: CAISDYANTGELFF.